These T cell receptor beta chains were read from a single sample in a study of T cell changes during pregnancy in multiple sclerosis. Assay: immunoSEQ multiplex PCR; the TCRdb copy retains only in-frame clones and omits some. Among tens of thousands of clones, around 96% were seen once, and the ten largest hold under 2.5%. This specimen consisted of CD8+ T cells from peripheral blood mononuclear cells, obtained after pregnancy. The receptors were sampled from a female donor with multiple sclerosis, enrolled in a pregnancy study. Both conserved end residues are part of each CDR3. Fields, in order: clone size, V gene, CDR3 length, J gene, D gene, CDR3 DNA, CDR3 protein. The D gene is left open where the match is weak. The size of a clone is reported for some rows only, either as once, few or many, or as a class for expanded clones.

clone size: .
V gene: TRBV6-1
CDR3 length: 18
J gene: TRBJ1-2
D gene: TRBD1
CDR3 DNA: TGTGCCAGCAGTGAAGTCTGGGGGACAGGGTCCATCCGTGATGGCTACACCTTC
CDR3 protein: CASSEVWGTGSIRDGYTF

clone size: .
V gene: TRBV10-3
CDR3 length: 13
J gene: TRBJ2-2
D gene: .
CDR3 DNA: TGTGCCATCGGAGACGGTAACACCGGGGAGCTGTTTTTT
CDR3 protein: CAIGDGNTGELFF

clone size: .
V gene: TRBV27
CDR3 length: 14
J gene: TRBJ2-7
D gene: TRBD1
CDR3 DNA: TGTGCCAGCAGCCCCGACAGGGCCCCCTACGAGCAGTACTTC
CDR3 protein: CASSPDRAPYEQYF

clone size: .
V gene: TRBV7-8
CDR3 length: 13
J gene: TRBJ2-7
D gene: TRBD2
CDR3 DNA: TGTGCCAGCAGCGGGACTAGGGTTTACGAGCAGTACTTC
CDR3 protein: CASSGTRVYEQYF

clone size: .
V gene: TRBV29-1
CDR3 length: 16
J gene: TRBJ1-2
D gene: .
CDR3 DNA: TGCAGCGTTGAAGAGGTTTCGGGGGGTTCCTCCTATGGCTACACCTTC
CDR3 protein: CSVEEVSGGSSYGYTF

clone size: .
V gene: TRBV4-1
CDR3 length: 15
J gene: TRBJ1-5
D gene: .
CDR3 DNA: TGCGCCAGCAGCCAAGAATGGACAGACTATCAGCCCCAGCATTTT
CDR3 protein: CASSQEWTDYQPQHF

clone size: .
V gene: TRBV7-9
CDR3 length: 15
J gene: TRBJ2-1
D gene: TRBD2
CDR3 DNA: TGTGCCAGCAGCACCGAGCGGGAAACCTACAATGAGCAGTTCTTC
CDR3 protein: CASSTERETYNEQFF

clone size: .
V gene: TRBV27
CDR3 length: 14
J gene: TRBJ2-3
D gene: .
CDR3 DNA: TGTGCCAGCAGCTCCTACTCTAGCACAGATACGCAGTATTTT
CDR3 protein: CASSSYSSTDTQYF

clone size: .
V gene: TRBV7-9
CDR3 length: 15
J gene: TRBJ1-1
D gene: .
CDR3 DNA: TGTGCCAGCAGCTTAGTTTCAGGGGAGAACACTGAAGCTTTCTTT
CDR3 protein: CASSLVSGENTEAFF

clone size: once
V gene: TRBV2
CDR3 length: 14
J gene: TRBJ2-3
D gene: .
CDR3 DNA: TGTGCCAGCATAGGAGGGGCTAGCACAGATACGCAGTATTTT
CDR3 protein: CASIGGASTDTQYF

clone size: .
V gene: TRBV28
CDR3 length: 15
J gene: TRBJ2-1
D gene: .
CDR3 DNA: TGTGCCAGCAGCCCTTTCGACAGAACCTACAATGAGCAGTTCTTC
CDR3 protein: CASSPFDRTYNEQFF

clone size: .
V gene: TRBV11-2
CDR3 length: 16
J gene: TRBJ2-1
D gene: TRBD1
CDR3 DNA: TGTGCCAGCAGCATAATCGGACAGGGTCTTGGCAATGAGCAGTTCTTC
CDR3 protein: CASSIIGQGLGNEQFF

clone size: .
V gene: TRBV6-1
CDR3 length: 16
J gene: TRBJ2-1
D gene: TRBD2
CDR3 DNA: TGTGCCAGCAGTGTCGACCCGGGACTAGCGGGAGTCGAGCAGTTCTTC
CDR3 protein: CASSVDPGLAGVEQFF

clone size: .
V gene: TRBV7-9
CDR3 length: 12
J gene: TRBJ2-7
D gene: .
CDR3 DNA: TGTGCCAGCAGCTTAGGTTCGTACGAGCAGTACTTC
CDR3 protein: CASSLGSYEQYF

clone size: .
V gene: TRBV9
CDR3 length: 16
J gene: TRBJ2-1
D gene: TRBD2
CDR3 DNA: TGTGCCAGCAGCGTAGAGGTAGCGGGAGGCACCAATGAGCAGTTCTTC
CDR3 protein: CASSVEVAGGTNEQFF

clone size: once
V gene: TRBV7-9
CDR3 length: 18
J gene: TRBJ2-1
D gene: TRBD2
CDR3 DNA: TGTGCCAGCAGCTCCGGGACTAGCGGGAGGGGTGTCTACAATGAGCAGTTCTTC
CDR3 protein: CASSSGTSGRGVYNEQFF

clone size: .
V gene: TRBV11-2
CDR3 length: 14
J gene: TRBJ1-2
D gene: .
CDR3 DNA: TGTGCCAGCAGCTTCGAACGGGGCCAGGGGGGCTACACCTTC
CDR3 protein: CASSFERGQGGYTF

clone size: .
V gene: TRBV19
CDR3 length: 17
J gene: TRBJ2-1
D gene: TRBD2
CDR3 DNA: TGTGCCAGTAGTATAGTCTCTTTCGGGGGGGCCTACAATGAGCAGTTCTTC
CDR3 protein: CASSIVSFGGAYNEQFF

clone size: .
V gene: TRBV28
CDR3 length: 15
J gene: TRBJ1-5
D gene: .
CDR3 DNA: TGTGCCAGCAGTTCCCTACGCGAGGGCAATCAGCCCCAGCATTTT
CDR3 protein: CASSSLREGNQPQHF

clone size: .
V gene: TRBV13
CDR3 length: 15
J gene: TRBJ2-7
D gene: TRBD1
CDR3 DNA: TGTGCCAGCAGGCGAGGAGGGACAGGGGGTTTCGAGCAGTACTTC
CDR3 protein: CASRRGGTGGFEQYF

clone size: .
V gene: TRBV27
CDR3 length: 13
J gene: TRBJ2-5
D gene: .
CDR3 DNA: TGTGCCAGCACTCCCCAGGCGGGGGAGACCCAGTACTTC
CDR3 protein: CASTPQAGETQYF

clone size: .
V gene: TRBV7-8
CDR3 length: 15
J gene: TRBJ2-7
D gene: .
CDR3 DNA: TGTGCCAGCAGCTCCGTGAGTTTATTCGTCGACGAGCAGTACTTC
CDR3 protein: CASSSVSLFVDEQYF

clone size: few
V gene: TRBV28
CDR3 length: 19
J gene: TRBJ2-1
D gene: TRBD2
CDR3 DNA: TGTGCCAGCAGTTCAATGCCGGCACTAGCGGGAGCGACCTACAATGAGCAGTTCTTC
CDR3 protein: CASSSMPALAGATYNEQFF

clone size: .
V gene: TRBV4-1
CDR3 length: 13
J gene: TRBJ2-1
D gene: .
CDR3 DNA: TGCGCCAGCAGCTACCAACAGGGCAATGAGCAGTTCTTC
CDR3 protein: CASSYQQGNEQFF

clone size: .
V gene: TRBV6-5
CDR3 length: 16
J gene: TRBJ2-3
D gene: .
CDR3 DNA: TGTGCCAGCAGTTCCTCTGGTGGCGGCCACCCGGATACGCAGTATTTT
CDR3 protein: CASSSSGGGHPDTQYF

clone size: .
V gene: TRBV7-9
CDR3 length: 17
J gene: TRBJ2-1
D gene: .
CDR3 DNA: TGTGCCAGCAGCTTAGGTGACGGTGGTGACAGACACAATGAGCAGTTCTTC
CDR3 protein: CASSLGDGGDRHNEQFF

clone size: .
V gene: TRBV27
CDR3 length: 18
J gene: TRBJ2-1
D gene: TRBD2
CDR3 DNA: TGTGCCAGCAGTTTATATGTCCGACTAGCGGGAGGCCCAGATGAGCAGTTCTTC
CDR3 protein: CASSLYVRLAGGPDEQFF

clone size: .
V gene: TRBV10-3
CDR3 length: 13
J gene: TRBJ2-1
D gene: .
CDR3 DNA: TGTGCCATCAGTGCCTCCGGGATCGATGAGCAGTTCTTC
CDR3 protein: CAISASGIDEQFF

clone size: .
V gene: TRBV6-5
CDR3 length: 14
J gene: TRBJ2-1
D gene: TRBD2
CDR3 DNA: TGTGCCAGCAGTTATGGGGGGGTCTACAATGAGCAGTTCTTC
CDR3 protein: CASSYGGVYNEQFF

clone size: .
V gene: TRBV19
CDR3 length: 14
J gene: TRBJ2-3
D gene: .
CDR3 DNA: TGTGCCAGTAGTAACTACCCAGGGACAGATACGCAGTATTTT
CDR3 protein: CASSNYPGTDTQYF

clone size: .
V gene: TRBV4-2
CDR3 length: 15
J gene: TRBJ2-7
D gene: TRBD2
CDR3 DNA: TGTGCCAGCAGCCCCCCGGGAGCGGGGCACTACGAGCAGTACTTC
CDR3 protein: CASSPPGAGHYEQYF

clone size: .
V gene: TRBV29-1
CDR3 length: 13
J gene: TRBJ2-3
D gene: .
CDR3 DNA: TGCAGCGTTGTGCCCTTACTCACAGATACGCAGTATTTT
CDR3 protein: CSVVPLLTDTQYF

clone size: .
V gene: TRBV19
CDR3 length: 15
J gene: TRBJ2-2
D gene: TRBD2
CDR3 DNA: TGTGCCAGTACCCCCTGGGGGGGGAGTCCCGGGGAGCTGTTTTTT
CDR3 protein: CASTPWGGSPGELFF

clone size: .
V gene: TRBV28
CDR3 length: 16
J gene: TRBJ2-2
D gene: TRBD1
CDR3 DNA: TGTGCCAGCAGTTTTGCCGACAGGGGAATAACCGGGGAGCTGTTTTTT
CDR3 protein: CASSFADRGITGELFF

clone size: .
V gene: TRBV5-4
CDR3 length: 15
J gene: TRBJ2-1
D gene: TRBD2
CDR3 DNA: TGTGCCAGCAGTCCTGCTAGCGGGAGTAAGAATGAGCAGTTCTTC
CDR3 protein: CASSPASGSKNEQFF

clone size: .
V gene: TRBV6-1
CDR3 length: 15
J gene: TRBJ2-7
D gene: TRBD1
CDR3 DNA: TGTGCCAGCGCTGAAGGACAGGGCCGCTTCTACGAGCAGTACTTC
CDR3 protein: CASAEGQGRFYEQYF

clone size: .
V gene: TRBV7-9
CDR3 length: 13
J gene: TRBJ2-1
D gene: .
CDR3 DNA: TGTGCCAGCATCGCCTCAGGGGCGAATGAGCAGTTCTTC
CDR3 protein: CASIASGANEQFF

clone size: .
V gene: TRBV27
CDR3 length: 14
J gene: TRBJ2-3
D gene: .
CDR3 DNA: TGTGCCAGCAGTTTGGTGAGGGACACAGATACGCAGTATTTT
CDR3 protein: CASSLVRDTDTQYF

clone size: .
V gene: TRBV4-1
CDR3 length: 18
J gene: TRBJ2-3
D gene: TRBD2
CDR3 DNA: TGCGCCAGCAGCCAAAGCCTCTGGACAGCGGGAGATGGAGATACGCAGTATTTT
CDR3 protein: CASSQSLWTAGDGDTQYF

clone size: .
V gene: TRBV7-6
CDR3 length: 16
J gene: TRBJ2-2
D gene: TRBD2
CDR3 DNA: TGTGCCAGCAGCTTAGAGGGACTAGGGGGGACCGGGGAGCTGTTTTTT
CDR3 protein: CASSLEGLGGTGELFF

clone size: .
V gene: TRBV6-4
CDR3 length: 12
J gene: TRBJ1-1
D gene: .
CDR3 DNA: TGTGCCAGCAGTGAGGGGGGAACTGAAGCTTTCTTT
CDR3 protein: CASSEGGTEAFF

clone size: .
V gene: TRBV2
CDR3 length: 12
J gene: TRBJ1-3
D gene: .
CDR3 DNA: TGTGCCAGTCGGAGGGCTGGAAACACCATATATTTT
CDR3 protein: CASRRAGNTIYF

clone size: .
V gene: TRBV9
CDR3 length: 16
J gene: TRBJ2-7
D gene: TRBD1
CDR3 DNA: TGTGCCAGCAGCGCATCCGGGACAGGGGCGTATGACGAGCAGTACTTC
CDR3 protein: CASSASGTGAYDEQYF

clone size: once
V gene: TRBV5-4
CDR3 length: 15
J gene: TRBJ2-1
D gene: TRBD2
CDR3 DNA: TGTGCCAGCAGCCCGGGACTAGCGGGAGTCAATGAGCAGTTCTTC
CDR3 protein: CASSPGLAGVNEQFF

clone size: .
V gene: TRBV28
CDR3 length: 11
J gene: TRBJ1-1
D gene: .
CDR3 DNA: TGTGCCAGCAGTTTTTCAGTTGAAGCTTTCTTT
CDR3 protein: CASSFSVEAFF

clone size: .
V gene: TRBV21-1
CDR3 length: 19
J gene: TRBJ1-3
D gene: .
CDR3 DNA: TGTGCCAGCGGAGGGAGGGGGACGCCTATTTCCTACTCTGGAAACACCATATATTTT
CDR3 protein: CASGGRGTPISYSGNTIYF

clone size: .
V gene: TRBV2
CDR3 length: 11
J gene: TRBJ1-1
D gene: .
CDR3 DNA: TGTGCCAGCTGGGACACCCTAGAAGCTTTCTTT
CDR3 protein: CASWDTLEAFF

clone size: .
V gene: TRBV14
CDR3 length: 16
J gene: TRBJ1-2
D gene: .
CDR3 DNA: TGTGCCAGCAGCCAAGATTTCCAGGTCGAACTCTATGGCTACACCTTC
CDR3 protein: CASSQDFQVELYGYTF

clone size: .
V gene: TRBV7-9
CDR3 length: 16
J gene: TRBJ2-5
D gene: .
CDR3 DNA: TGTGCCAGCAGCTTTCCGTCCAGCGGGTATCAAGAGACCCAGTACTTC
CDR3 protein: CASSFPSSGYQETQYF

clone size: once
V gene: TRBV4-1
CDR3 length: 14
J gene: TRBJ2-5
D gene: TRBD1
CDR3 DNA: TGCGCCAGCAGCCACGAGGACAGGGCGGAGACCCAGTACTTC
CDR3 protein: CASSHEDRAETQYF

clone size: .
V gene: TRBV19
CDR3 length: 14
J gene: TRBJ1-2
D gene: TRBD1
CDR3 DNA: TGTGCCAGTAGTCCGCAGGGGGCCTACTATGGCTACACCTTC
CDR3 protein: CASSPQGAYYGYTF